The rows below give T cell receptor beta chains drawn from one sample of a study of T-cell reconstitution after alpha-beta-depleted transplantation in children. Via MiXCR, TCRdb re-called the PCR reads, giving one row per CDR3 protein. The sample includes around 960,000 distinct CDR3 sequences, roughly 29% of them seen just once. The starting material was PBMCs, mostly from graft donor cells, obtained 360 days after TCRalphabeta/CD19-depleted stem cell transplant. The source of these receptors is a boy under two years old who had a stem cell transplant for SCID, so the T cells may come from the graft donor. Both conserved end residues are trimmed from each CDR3. The order of the fields is V gene, J gene, clone size, CDR3 protein. Expanded clones get a size class; other rows say once, few or many, or leave the size out.

v_gene: TRBV28; j_gene: TRBJ2-1; abundance: few; CDR3aa: ASSFLYSGGRGNEQF
v_gene: TRBV5-6; j_gene: TRBJ1-6; abundance: few; CDR3aa: ASSSTGVRSPLH
v_gene: TRBV20-1; j_gene: TRBJ2-1; abundance: few; CDR3aa: SARGGQGISYNEQF
v_gene: TRBV12-3/TRBV12-4; j_gene: TRBJ2-7; abundance: few; CDR3aa: ASSSSGPRGPYQQY
v_gene: TRBV10-3; j_gene: TRBJ2-7; abundance: .; CDR3aa: AIGTGTSGPEGQY
v_gene: TRBV7-2; j_gene: TRBJ1-5; abundance: .; CDR3aa: ASTYTGRGNQPQH
v_gene: TRBV9; j_gene: TRBJ2-1; abundance: .; CDR3aa: ASSETDWNNNEQF
v_gene: TRBV12-3/TRBV12-4; j_gene: TRBJ1-1; abundance: .; CDR3aa: ASSFVRQGTEAF
v_gene: TRBV10-3; j_gene: TRBJ2-3; abundance: once; CDR3aa: AISSTGGPDTQY
v_gene: TRBV5-1; j_gene: TRBJ2-7; abundance: .; CDR3aa: ASSFTTEYEQY
v_gene: TRBV5-1; j_gene: TRBJ2-4; abundance: .; CDR3aa: ASSPRDSLKNIQY
v_gene: TRBV20-1; j_gene: TRBJ2-1; abundance: .; CDR3aa: SVGRRGVYNEQF
v_gene: TRBV29-1; j_gene: TRBJ2-1; abundance: few; CDR3aa: SVPGSSYNEQF
v_gene: TRBV5-3; j_gene: TRBJ2-5; abundance: .; CDR3aa: ARSSVLAGIQETQY
v_gene: TRBV10-3; j_gene: TRBJ2-1; abundance: few; CDR3aa: AIRYTGDNEQF
v_gene: TRBV11-2; j_gene: TRBJ2-1; abundance: .; CDR3aa: ASSLELRSNNEQF
v_gene: TRBV18; j_gene: TRBJ2-1; abundance: .; CDR3aa: ASSPAHGQGPNNEQF
v_gene: TRBV7-3; j_gene: TRBJ1-1; abundance: .; CDR3aa: ASSLTGGFDTEAF
v_gene: TRBV5-1; j_gene: TRBJ1-1; abundance: .; CDR3aa: ASSLGASRANTEAF
v_gene: TRBV13; j_gene: TRBJ2-3; abundance: .; CDR3aa: ASSSLAGRPSTDTQY
v_gene: TRBV15; j_gene: TRBJ2-7; abundance: few; CDR3aa: ATSRDIGRTGGLQGYEQY
v_gene: TRBV9; j_gene: TRBJ2-7; abundance: .; CDR3aa: ASSVAGEGEQY
v_gene: TRBV2; j_gene: TRBJ2-1; abundance: few; CDR3aa: ASRPMGLTNEQF
v_gene: TRBV29-1; j_gene: TRBJ2-7; abundance: .; CDR3aa: SVRGRGSEQY
v_gene: TRBV6-5; j_gene: TRBJ2-2; abundance: few; CDR3aa: ASSYGPAVVGELF